The 3 T cell receptor beta chains given below trace back to one sample, sequenced in a study of regulatory T cells in long-lasting Graves disease. Time point in this sample: newly diagnosed GD, antithyroid drugs for less than 3 months. TCR sequences were obtained from RNA taken from PBMCs. Library construction for TCR beta used iRepertoire HTBI primers and Arm-PCR of CDR3 regions. TCRdb redid the calling of the multiplex PCR reads with MiXCR, one entry per CDR3 protein. This repertoire shows roughly 420,000 distinct CDR3 sequences, about 16% found once; its top ten account for roughly a tenth. This sample was also put to use in a study of T cells in Graves' hyperthyroidism and ophthalmopathy.

Sequences were derived from peripheral blood mononuclear cells (PBMCs), sampled at new diagnosis, from a patient treated with antithyroid drugs. All receptors derive from a woman aged 25 to 39 with Graves disease.

There are a few counts of this clonotype. The V gene is TRBV6-1, the J gene TRBJ2-7; no reliable D call. Per germline, CDR1 MNHNS and CDR2 SASEGT. The ends were cut back, 7 bases at V and 3 bases at J, with 10 bases in the middle. This CDR3 contains 12 residues. DNA for the CDR3: TGTGCCAGCACGGGCCCCGGCTACGAGCAGTACTTC. Amino acids: CASTGPGYEQYF.

V usage is TRBV20-1 and J usage is TRBJ2-7; D unclear. The V and J ends lost 0 bases and 4 bases respectively, with 10 bases between them. The germline CDR1 and CDR2 sequences are DFQATT and SNEGSKA (reference sequence). The CDR3 is 13 residues long. The CDR3 is CSARDLGIYEQYF. In nucleotides, the CDR3 is TGCAGTGCTAGAGATCTGGGCATATACGAGCAGTACTTC.

V is TRBV7-8 and J is TRBJ2-7, with D maybe TRBD2 (8 bases). The CDR3 extends over 16 amino acids. V lost 1 base and J 1 base, leaving 14 bases between the germline ends. Germline lookup yields CDR1 SGHVS and CDR2 FQNEAQ. CDR3 region: CASSLEGGGRSYEQYF. The CDR3, as DNA: TGTGCCAGCAGCTTAGAAGGGGGCGGGAGGTCCTACGAGCAGTACTTC.